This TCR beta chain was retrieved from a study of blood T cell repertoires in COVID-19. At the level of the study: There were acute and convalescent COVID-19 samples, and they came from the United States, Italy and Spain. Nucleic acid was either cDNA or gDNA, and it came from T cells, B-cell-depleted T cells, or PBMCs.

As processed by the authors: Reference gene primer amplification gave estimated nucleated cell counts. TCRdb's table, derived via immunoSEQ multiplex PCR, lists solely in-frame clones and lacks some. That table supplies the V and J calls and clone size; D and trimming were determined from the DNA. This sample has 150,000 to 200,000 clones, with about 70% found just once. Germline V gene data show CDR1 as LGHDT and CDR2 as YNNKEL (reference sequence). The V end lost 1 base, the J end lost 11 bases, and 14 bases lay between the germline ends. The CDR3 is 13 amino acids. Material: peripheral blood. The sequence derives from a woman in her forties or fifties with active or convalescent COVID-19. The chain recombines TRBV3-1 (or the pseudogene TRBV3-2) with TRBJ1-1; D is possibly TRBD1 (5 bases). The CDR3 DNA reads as TGTGCCAGCAGCCAAGGTGGAAGGGGCGAGGCTTTCTTT. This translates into CASSQGGRGEAFF.